Below are 11 T cell receptor beta chains sequenced from a single sample in a study of shared clonotypes between healthy human individuals. The data were produced by immunoSEQ multiplex PCR, yet TCRdb's version contains in-frame clones alone and is incomplete. The data show about 2.2 million clones, approximately 92% seen once. Naive CD8 cells lacked CD45RO, underwent positive selection for CCR7 and left out terminally differentiated effector memory CD45RA+ cells. The sequenced sample consisted of naive CD8+ T cells from PBMCs. These receptors were taken from a man aged 18 to 35 in good health. Some clones in this sample may be carry-over from other donors' samples.

The chain recombines TRBV9 with TRBJ2-1; 7 bases agree with TRBD2. In germline, CDR1 is SGDLS, CDR2 YYNGEE. J was trimmed by 9 bases and V by 3 bases; bases with no gene match: 6. This CDR3 spans 13 amino acids. The CDR3 DNA sequence: TGTGCCAGCAGCGCGGGGACTATAGGTGAGCAGTTCTTC. As protein: CASSAGTIGEQFF. Drawing the rest from reference TRBV9 and TRBJ2-1, the complete variable domain is DSGVTQTPKHLITATGQRVTLRCSPRSGDLSVYWYQQSLDQGLQFLIQYYNGEERAKGNILERFSAQQFPDLHSELNLSSLELGDSALYFCASSAGTIGEQFFGPGTRLTVL.

The chain combines TRBV7-3 with TRBJ2-1; TRBD2 matches 9 bases. V was clipped by 5 bases and J by 2 bases; unmatched bases: 7. The CDR3 is 16 amino acids. CDR1 SGHTA and CDR2 FQGTGA come from the germline V gene. This CDR3 is CASSPAASGAYNEQFF. For the CDR3, the DNA is TGTGCCAGCAGCCCCGCGGCTAGCGGGGCCTACAATGAGCAGTTCTTC.

The chain carries TRBV7-2 and TRBJ1-1; the match to TRBD1 covers 12 bases. Per the germline V gene, CDR1 is SGHTA and CDR2 is FQGNSA. The length of the CDR3 is 18 residues. V lost 4 bases, J lost 0 bases, and 9 bases stayed unmatched. The CDR3 DNA is TGTGCCAGCAGCTCCTCGGACCGGGACAGGGGGCTGAACACTGAAGCTTTCTTT. It codes for CASSSSDRDRGLNTEAFF.

The chain has TRBV2 and TRBJ2-7, with 11 bases aligning to TRBD2. Germline assignment: CDR1 SNHLY and CDR2 FYNNEI. This CDR3 has 15 amino acids. Losses at the gene ends were 3 bases for V and 3 bases for J; bases not matched to a gene: 4. The CDR3 DNA follows: TGTGCCAGCAGTGACCCGACTAGCGGGATCTACGAGCAGTACTTC. It yields the protein CASSDPTSGIYEQYF.

This sequence joins TRBV13 and TRBJ2-7; unclear D gene. V lost 10 bases and J 2 bases, leaving 9 bases between the germline ends. This CDR3 region has 11 residues. The V gene's germline CDR1 is PRHDT and CDR2 FYEKMQ (reference sequence). DNA for the CDR3: TGTGCCATCGGACCTACCTACGAGCAGTACTTC. Amino acids: CAIGPTYEQYF.

The genes are TRBV7-9 and TRBJ2-4; D unresolved. The germline CDR1 and CDR2 sequences are SEHNR and FQNEAQ (reference sequence). The CDR3 consists of 13 residues. Trimming pared 5 bases from V and 5 bases from J, leaving 10 bases between. CDR3 bases: TGTGCCAGCAGCGATTCATTCCAAAACATTCAGTACTTC. Encoded protein: CASSDSFQNIQYF.

A word on this clone: This same CDR3 is encoded by further DNA sequences in the sample. The rearrangement joins TRBV30 to TRBJ2-7; perhaps D is TRBD1 or TRBD2 (5 bases each). The germline V gene has CDR1 GTSNPN and CDR2 SVGIG (reference sequence). V was shortened by 3 bases and J by 2 bases, with 11 bases between the two germline ends. This CDR3 has 13 amino acids. The CDR3 sequence is CAWSGAAPYEQYF. CDR3 sequence (DNA): TGTGCCTGGAGCGGGGCGGCTCCCTACGAGCAGTACTTC. Complete variable domain (other parts from reference TRBV30 and TRBJ2-7): SQTIHQWPATLVQPVGSPLSLECTVEGTSNPNLYWYRQAAGRGLQLLFYSVGIGQISSEVPQNLSASRPQDRQFILSSKKLLLSDSGFYLCAWSGAAPYEQYFGPGTRLTVT.

Remarks on this clone: Other DNA sequences within the sample encode an identical CDR3. V usage is TRBV6-5 and J usage is TRBJ2-7; D remains ambiguous. The CDR3 length is 14 residues. Germline loops: CDR1 MNHEY, CDR2 SVGAGI. Deletions cut 2 bases from V and 1 base from J, with 9 bases between. The DNA of the CDR3 is TGTGCCAGCAGTTACACGTCCGGGTCCTACGAGCAGTACTTC. As protein: CASSYTSGSYEQYF.

The chain carries TRBV10-3 and TRBJ2-7, with 11 bases that match TRBD2. The CDR3 runs to 17 residues. The germline gives CDR1 ENHRY, CDR2 SYGVKD. V shed 2 bases, J shed 0 bases, and the junction held 6 bases outside the gene matches. The CDR3 loop is CAISEPRTSGSSYEQYF. CDR3 bases: TGTGCCATCAGTGAGCCGCGAACTAGCGGGAGCTCCTACGAGCAGTACTTC.

V is TRBV2 and J is TRBJ2-5; 9 positions match TRBD1. Germline V lookup: CDR1 SNHLY, CDR2 FYNNEI. This CDR3 comprises 15 residues. The V segment lost 9 bases and the J segment 2 bases; nucleotides outside the gene matches: 10. The CDR3 sequence: CARREYGTGQETQYF. The CDR3 DNA is TGTGCCAGGAGAGAATATGGGACAGGGCAAGAGACCCAGTACTTC.

This clone was detected once. The V call is TRBV7-9, the J call TRBJ2-7; D perhaps matches TRBD2 (5 bases). V dropped 4 bases and J dropped 7 bases, with 11 bases sitting between them. CDR1 and CDR2 from the germline V gene are SEHNR and FQNEAQ (reference sequence). The CDR3 consists of 12 residues. DNA of the CDR3: TGTGCCAGCAGCTCGGACTGGACGGAGCAGTACTTC. Its protein product is CASSSDWTEQYF.